These 22 T cell receptor beta chains share one sample of origin, sequenced in a study of CD8 T cells in Susac syndrome (dated by TCRdb to between 2018 and 2020). The library was made by the immunoSEQ multiplex PCR assay. RNA was extracted using the RNeasy kit, and roughly 0.45 to 1 microgram was reverse transcribed with random hexamers. TCRdb reanalyzed the raw reads on its own, using fastp at Q25 for trimming and MiXCR for clone calling, and kept in-frame beta chains. One record per CDR3 amino acid sequence lists the most common genes and DNA. The sample includes 170,000 or so distinct CDR3 sequences, with roughly 95% observed a single time. Less than 0.15% of the sample belongs to the ten largest clones. What was sequenced was CD4+ T cells from PBMCs. These receptor sequences come from a human donor with Susac syndrome.

The V call is TRBV15, the J call TRBJ2-2, with D possibly called TRBD1 or TRBD2 (6 bases each). V was pared by 0 bases and J by 9 bases, with 17 bases between. From germline, CDR1 is LNHNV and CDR2 YYDKDF (reference sequence). This CDR3 is 16 amino acids long. CDR3 in amino acids: CATSRDLTGAYRELFF. The CDR3, as DNA: TGTGCCACCAGCAGAGATCTGACGGGGGCTTATCGGGAGCTGTTTTTT.

The chain carries TRBV7-2 and TRBJ1-5; no reliable D call. Looked up from germline, CDR1 is SGHTA and CDR2 is FQGNSA. There are 12 residues in the CDR3. Trimming pared 2 bases from V and 6 bases from J, leaving 5 bases between. The CDR3 loop reads CASSLMGQPQHF. DNA of the CDR3: TGTGCCAGCAGCTTAATGGGTCAGCCCCAGCATTTT.

The rearrangement links TRBV15 to TRBJ2-3, with TRBD2 as a possible D gene (5 bases). The germline V gene has CDR1 LNHNV and CDR2 YYDKDF (reference sequence). V lost 3 bases and J 5 bases, leaving 15 bases between the germline ends. The CDR3 has 15 amino acids. CDR3 amino acids: CATSRGEPPIDTQYF. In nucleotides, the CDR3 is TGTGCCACCAGCAGGGGAGAGCCCCCCATAGATACGCAGTATTTT.

This rearrangement joins TRBV20-1 to TRBJ1-2; tentatively, D is TRBD1 (6 bases). V was trimmed by 7 bases and J by 4 bases, leaving 16 bases between them. This CDR3 contains 13 residues. Per germline, CDR1 DFQATT and CDR2 SNEGSKA (reference sequence). CDR3 DNA: TGCAGTGTCAGAGGGAAGGACAGCTATGGCTACACCTTC. Its translation: CSVRGKDSYGYTF.

V and J are TRBV5-1 and TRBJ2-7, with 11 bases that match TRBD2. V shed 4 bases, J shed 4 bases, and the junction held 7 bases outside the gene matches. The germline CDR1 and CDR2 sequences are SGHRS and YFSETQ. The length of the CDR3 is 15 residues. The CDR3 reads CASSRSLAGGYEQYF. Here the CDR3 DNA reads TGCGCCAGCAGCCGTTCCCTAGCGGGAGGATACGAGCAGTACTTC.

The chain recombines TRBV7-2 with TRBJ2-3; TRBD2 aligns across 10 bases. The CDR3 is 15 amino acids. Per the germline V gene, CDR1 is SGHTA and CDR2 is FQGNSA. Trimming cost V 1 base and J 9 bases; bases outside gene matches: 7. The DNA for the CDR3 is TGTGCCAGCAGCTTAGGGCAGCTAGCGGGAGACACGCAGTATTTT. Translated: CASSLGQLAGDTQYF.

V usage is TRBV2 and J usage is TRBJ2-2, with D maybe TRBD1 (5 bases). The CDR3 is 13 amino acids. Germline V gene sequence: CDR1 SNHLY, CDR2 FYNNEI. Trimming removed 9 bases from V and 6 bases from J, with 14 bases in between. CDR3 nucleotides: TGTGCCAGTCGAGCAGGGTGGGCCGGGGAGCTGTTTTTT. It encodes CASRAGWAGELFF.

The V and J genes are TRBV20-1 and TRBJ1-2; D is uncertain. Germline lookup yields CDR1 DFQATT and CDR2 SNEGSKA (reference sequence). This CDR3 spans 13 amino acids. CDR3 amino acids: CSLRESPVYGYTF. The CDR3 DNA reads TGCAGCCTCCGAGAAAGTCCGGTTTATGGCTACACCTTC.

The J gene is TRBJ1-6, the V gene TRBV7-2; tentatively, D is TRBD1 (6 bases). Germline assignment: CDR1 SGHTA and CDR2 FQGNSA. The CDR3 runs to 14 residues. Trimming took 5 bases from V and 10 from J, leaving 15 bases between them. In DNA form, the CDR3 reads TGTGCCAGCAGCGGCCAAGGGGGAAACTCACCCCTCCACTTT. Amino acid sequence: CASSGQGGNSPLHF.

The V call is TRBV29-1, the J call TRBJ2-7; D is unresolved. Germline V CDR1 and CDR2: SQVTM, ANQGSEA. V shed 6 bases and J shed 10 bases, with 7 bases lying between them. The CDR3 runs 8 residues. The CDR3 region is CSVPEQYF. The CDR3 bases are TGCAGCGTCCCCGAACAGTACTTC.

The chain employs TRBV20-1 and TRBJ2-2; a weak D match, TRBD2 (6 bases). Trimming took 4 bases from V and 4 from J, leaving 16 bases between them. This CDR3 spans 15 amino acids. Germline V gene lookup returns CDR1 DFQATT and CDR2 SNEGSKA (reference sequence). Here the CDR3 DNA reads TGCAGTGCTACCCGCGGGGACCGGGGCACCGGGGAGCTGTTTTTT. Protein product: CSATRGDRGTGELFF.

This rearrangement joins TRBV18 to TRBJ2-7; 12 bases are a match to TRBD2. The CDR3 runs 14 residues. V trimming: 0 bases; J trimming: 7 bases; junction bases outside the gene matches: 1. CDR1 is KGHSH, CDR2 LQKENI, per germline. CDR3 in DNA: TGTGCCAGCTCACCACCGACTAGCGGGGGAGAGCAGTACGTC. It is translated as CASSPPTSGGEQYV.

This clonotype was observed a single time. The CDR3 spells CASSLGTSGKIGEQFF. The CDR3 DNA sequence: TGCGCCAGCAGCTTGGGGACTAGCGGCAAAATTGGTGAGCAGTTCTTC. V gene TRBV5-1 combines with J gene TRBJ2-1; 10 bases align to TRBD2. V lost 0 bases and J lost 9; bases outside the gene matches: 9. CDR3 length: 16 residues. Germline V lookup: CDR1 SGHRS, CDR2 YFSETQ.

The chain uses TRBV3-1 and TRBJ1-4; D is undetermined. CDR3 length: 16 amino acids. V shed 6 bases and J shed 5 bases, with 19 bases lying between them. Germline assignment: CDR1 LGHDT and CDR2 YNNKEL (reference sequence). CDR3 protein: CASSPFTTLLNEKLFF. The CDR3 nucleotides read TGTGCCAGCAGTCCATTCACGACATTGCTGAATGAAAAACTGTTTTTT.

The V call is TRBV9, the J call TRBJ2-2; D uncertain. CDR1 is SGDLS and CDR2 is YYNGEE in the germline V gene. The CDR3 runs to 15 residues. V dropped 3 bases and J dropped 4 bases, with 13 bases sitting between them. CDR3 bases: TGTGCCAGCAGCGACCTGCCCCGTCCCACCGGGGAGCTGTTTTTT. It is translated as CASSDLPRPTGELFF.

The rearrangement links TRBV3-1 to TRBJ2-7; D remains ambiguous. V was trimmed by 1 base and J by 7 bases, leaving 11 bases between them. Germline CDR1 LGHDT, CDR2 YNNKEL (reference sequence). This CDR3 contains 13 residues. The CDR3 region is CASSQVPLGEQYF. The CDR3 bases are TGTGCCAGCAGCCAAGTTCCGCTGGGGGAGCAGTACTTC.

The chain is built from TRBV6-5 and TRBJ2-1; 8 bases are shared with TRBD2. J gave up 7 bases and V 5 bases, and 10 bases lay outside the gene matches. CDR3 length equals 15 residues. Germline CDR1 reads MNHEY; CDR2 reads SVGAGI. CDR3 coding DNA: TGTGCCAGCAGTCTCAAACCGGGGGGGCTAAATGAGCAGTTCTTC. It translates to CASSLKPGGLNEQFF.

The chain combines TRBV20-1 with TRBJ2-5, with D possibly being TRBD1 or TRBD2 (6 bases each). The CDR3 has 15 residues. The V end lost 7 bases, the J end lost 2 bases, and 20 bases lay between the germline ends. Germline V CDR1 and CDR2: DFQATT, SNEGSKA (reference sequence). This chain's CDR3 is CSGGRGRGSQETQYF. The CDR3 coding sequence is TGCAGTGGGGGACGGGGGCGAGGGTCACAAGAGACCCAGTACTTC.

This rearrangement joins TRBV7-3 to TRBJ2-3; D is ambiguous. The CDR3 has 13 residues. Trimming left V 0 bases short and J 6 bases short, with 7 bases between. Germline V gives CDR1 SGHTA, CDR2 FQGTGA. CDR3 loop: CASSLTLRDTQYF. DNA for the CDR3: TGTGCCAGCAGCTTAACACTCAGGGATACGCAGTATTTT.

This clonotype was seen a few times. The CDR3 loop reads CASSLGLAGRETQYF. Here the CDR3 DNA reads TGTGCCAGCAGTTTGGGGCTAGCGGGGAGAGAGACCCAGTACTTC. The rearrangement uses TRBV28 and TRBJ2-5; 9 bases are shared with TRBD2. The CDR3 has 15 amino acids. After removal of 3 bases from V and 4 bases from J, the junction contained 6 bases not matched to a gene. Germline CDR1 and CDR2: MDHEN and SYDVKM.

This chain uses TRBV30 with TRBJ2-1; TRBD2 matches 8 bases. Germline loops: CDR1 GTSNPN, CDR2 SVGIG (reference sequence). This CDR3 is built from 19 residues. V was pared by 2 bases and J by 4 bases, with 19 bases of the junction left unmatched. CDR3 coding DNA: TGTGCCTGGAGTTGGGGCGGTGGAGCGGGAGAAGGGCTATACAATGAGCAGTTCTTC. It codes for CAWSWGGGAGEGLYNEQFF.

The chain carries TRBV30 and TRBJ1-5; D gene ambiguous. This CDR3 spans 13 amino acids. V lost 4 bases and J lost 5, with 12 bases in between. The V gene's germline CDR1 is GTSNPN and CDR2 SVGIG (reference sequence). CDR3 DNA: TGTGCCTGGACTCCGGACGGAGATCAGCCCCAGCATTTT. Translation gives CAWTPDGDQPQHF.